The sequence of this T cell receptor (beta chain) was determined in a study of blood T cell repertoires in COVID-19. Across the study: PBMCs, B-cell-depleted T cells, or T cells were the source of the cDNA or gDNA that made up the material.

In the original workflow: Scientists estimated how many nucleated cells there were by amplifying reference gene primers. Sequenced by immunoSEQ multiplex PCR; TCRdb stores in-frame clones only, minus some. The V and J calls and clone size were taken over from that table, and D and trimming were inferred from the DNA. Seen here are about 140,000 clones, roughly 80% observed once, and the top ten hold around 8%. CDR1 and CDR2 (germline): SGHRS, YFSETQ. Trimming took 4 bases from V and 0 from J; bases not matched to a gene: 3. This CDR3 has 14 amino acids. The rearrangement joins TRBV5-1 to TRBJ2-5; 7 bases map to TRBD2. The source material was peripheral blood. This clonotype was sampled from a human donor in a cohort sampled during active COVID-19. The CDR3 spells CASSAGTNQETQYF. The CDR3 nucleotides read TGCGCCAGCAGCGCCGGGACTAACCAAGAGACCCAGTACTTC.